Listed below are T cell receptor beta chains from one sample, sequenced in a study of cytomegalovirus exposure and HLA in healthy donors. Libraries were prepared by immunoSEQ multiplex PCR; TCRdb keeps only in-frame clonotypes and omits some of them. The sample contains 80,000 to 100,000 clones, roughly 70% of which appear only once. The sequencing sample was made of PBMCs. These receptors all stem from a man aged 50 to 60 in good health and CMV-seronegative. CDR3s include the opening cysteine and the closing phenylalanine or tryptophan. The D gene is left open where the match is weak. Clone sizes are given selectively: once, few, many, or a class where the clone is expanded.

d_gene: .
v_gene: TRBV2
j_gene: TRBJ1-1
abundance: .
CDR3aa: CASKREFLNTEAFF
CDR3nt: TGTGCCAGTAAGCGGGAATTCTTGAACACTGAAGCTTTCTTT

d_gene: TRBD1
v_gene: TRBV6-5
j_gene: TRBJ1-2
abundance: .
CDR3aa: CASSSTDRGYGYTF
CDR3nt: TGTGCCAGCAGTAGCACCGACAGGGGCTATGGCTACACCTTC

d_gene: .
v_gene: TRBV10-2
j_gene: TRBJ1-1
abundance: .
CDR3aa: CATFTGTEAFF
CDR3nt: TGCGCCACATTCACAGGGACTGAAGCTTTCTTT

d_gene: TRBD1
v_gene: TRBV6-1
j_gene: TRBJ1-4
abundance: .
CDR3aa: CASSVQGIREKLFF
CDR3nt: TGTGCCAGCAGTGTACAGGGGATTCGAGAAAAACTGTTTTTT

d_gene: .
v_gene: TRBV10-1
j_gene: TRBJ2-7
abundance: .
CDR3aa: CASSEGPSYEQYF
CDR3nt: TGCGCCAGCAGTGAGGGCCCCTCCTACGAGCAGTACTTC

d_gene: TRBD1
v_gene: TRBV4-1
j_gene: TRBJ1-1
abundance: few
CDR3aa: CASSPRYRGPMNTEAFF
CDR3nt: TGCGCCAGCAGCCCACGCTACAGGGGACCTATGAACACTGAAGCTTTCTTT

d_gene: .
v_gene: TRBV6-5
j_gene: TRBJ2-7
abundance: once
CDR3aa: CASSYSSLFYEQYF
CDR3nt: TGTGCCAGCAGTTACTCGAGCCTGTTCTACGAGCAGTACTTC

d_gene: .
v_gene: TRBV27
j_gene: TRBJ1-5
abundance: .
CDR3aa: CASRSGNSGQPQHF
CDR3nt: TGTGCCAGCAGATCCGGGAACAGTGGTCAGCCCCAGCATTTT

d_gene: .
v_gene: TRBV7-9
j_gene: TRBJ2-5
abundance: .
CDR3aa: CASSLVLAVQETQYF
CDR3nt: TGTGCCAGCAGCTTAGTATTGGCGGTCCAAGAGACCCAGTACTTC

d_gene: TRBD1
v_gene: TRBV5-4
j_gene: TRBJ2-7
abundance: few
CDR3aa: CASSLDRGGYEQYF
CDR3nt: TGTGCCAGCAGCCTGGACAGGGGCGGCTACGAGCAGTACTTC

d_gene: .
v_gene: TRBV4-1
j_gene: TRBJ2-7
abundance: .
CDR3aa: CASSHGYNYEQYF
CDR3nt: TGCGCCAGCAGCCACGGCTACAACTACGAGCAGTACTTC

d_gene: TRBD1
v_gene: TRBV27
j_gene: TRBJ2-3
abundance: .
CDR3aa: CASSLEQGVTDTQYF
CDR3nt: TGTGCCAGCAGTTTGGAACAGGGGGTCACAGATACGCAGTATTTT

d_gene: .
v_gene: TRBV27
j_gene: TRBJ2-7
abundance: few
CDR3aa: CASRPGSRSRHPYEQYF
CDR3nt: TGTGCCAGCAGACCGGGGTCCCGATCTCGTCATCCCTACGAGCAGTACTTC

d_gene: .
v_gene: TRBV9
j_gene: TRBJ2-7
abundance: few
CDR3aa: CASSVGGSASYEQYF
CDR3nt: TGTGCCAGCAGCGTAGGTGGTAGCGCGTCCTACGAGCAGTACTTC

d_gene: TRBD1
v_gene: TRBV5-6
j_gene: TRBJ1-2
abundance: .
CDR3aa: CASSRSSRDRDGGYTF
CDR3nt: TGTGCCAGCAGCCGATCGTCCCGGGACAGGGATGGCGGCTACACCTTC

d_gene: TRBD1
v_gene: TRBV5-1
j_gene: TRBJ2-7
abundance: .
CDR3aa: CASKVQDRGFYEQYF
CDR3nt: TGCGCCAGCAAAGTCCAGGACAGGGGGTTCTACGAGCAGTACTTC

d_gene: TRBD1
v_gene: TRBV4-2
j_gene: TRBJ2-3
abundance: few
CDR3aa: CASSPQQGATDTQYF
CDR3nt: TGTGCCAGCAGCCCGCAGCAGGGGGCCACAGATACGCAGTATTTT

d_gene: TRBD1
v_gene: TRBV4-1
j_gene: TRBJ2-1
abundance: few
CDR3aa: CASSQVQGNTNSFF
CDR3nt: TGCGCCAGCAGCCAAGTACAGGGGAATACTAACTCGTTCTTC

d_gene: TRBD2
v_gene: TRBV28
j_gene: TRBJ2-3
abundance: .
CDR3aa: CASSRGSGILTDTQYF
CDR3nt: TGTGCCAGCAGTCGGGGGAGCGGGATCCTCACAGATACGCAGTATTTT

d_gene: .
v_gene: TRBV7-8
j_gene: TRBJ1-4
abundance: .
CDR3aa: CASSFPGGSNEKLFF
CDR3nt: TGTGCCAGCAGCTTTCCGGGGGGCTCTAATGAAAAACTGTTTTTT

d_gene: .
v_gene: TRBV7-9
j_gene: TRBJ2-1
abundance: .
CDR3aa: CASSPLAGSYNEQFF
CDR3nt: TGTGCCAGCAGCCCCCTGGCAGGGTCCTACAATGAGCAGTTCTTC

d_gene: .
v_gene: TRBV11-2
j_gene: TRBJ2-5
abundance: .
CDR3aa: CASSLGGQVQETQYF
CDR3nt: TGTGCCAGCAGCTTAGGGGGGCAGGTCCAAGAGACCCAGTACTTC

d_gene: TRBD2
v_gene: TRBV5-1
j_gene: TRBJ2-1
abundance: .
CDR3aa: CASSLVGSGSFYNEQFF
CDR3nt: TGCGCCAGCAGCTTGGTGGGTAGCGGGAGCTTTTACAATGAGCAGTTCTTC

d_gene: .
v_gene: TRBV13
j_gene: TRBJ2-3
abundance: .
CDR3aa: CASSLHRADTQYF
CDR3nt: TGTGCCAGCAGCTTACATCGAGCGGATACGCAGTATTTT

d_gene: TRBD1
v_gene: TRBV6-6
j_gene: TRBJ1-3
abundance: .
CDR3aa: CAIRGGSGNTIYF
CDR3nt: TGTGCCATCAGGGGGGGCTCTGGAAACACCATATATTTT

d_gene: TRBD1
v_gene: TRBV7-9
j_gene: TRBJ1-1
abundance: few
CDR3aa: CASSLGLRDRVRTEAFF
CDR3nt: TGTGCCAGCAGCTTAGGCCTCCGGGACAGGGTTCGAACTGAAGCTTTCTTT

d_gene: .
v_gene: TRBV6-1
j_gene: TRBJ1-2
abundance: .
CDR3aa: CASSEREGYGYTF
CDR3nt: TGTGCCAGCAGTGAAAGGGAGGGATATGGCTACACCTTC

d_gene: .
v_gene: TRBV7-9
j_gene: TRBJ2-5
abundance: few
CDR3aa: CASSLAGGPETQYF
CDR3nt: TGTGCCAGCAGCTTAGCGGGGGGGCCAGAGACCCAGTACTTC

d_gene: .
v_gene: TRBV6-4
j_gene: TRBJ1-1
abundance: .
CDR3aa: CASSAQVNTEAFF
CDR3nt: TGTGCCAGCAGTGCCCAGGTGAACACTGAAGCTTTCTTT

d_gene: TRBD1
v_gene: TRBV29-1
j_gene: TRBJ1-5
abundance: .
CDR3aa: CSVAAGTGSNQPQHF
CDR3nt: TGCAGCGTTGCCGCCGGGACAGGTAGCAATCAGCCCCAGCATTTT

d_gene: TRBD2
v_gene: TRBV18
j_gene: TRBJ2-3
abundance: once
CDR3aa: CASSLIAAGGVTDTQYF
CDR3nt: TGTGCCAGCTCGCTAATAGCAGCGGGGGGCGTCACAGATACGCAGTATTTT

d_gene: .
v_gene: TRBV30
j_gene: TRBJ2-7
abundance: few
CDR3aa: CAWSYRSYEQYF
CDR3nt: TGTGCCTGGAGTTACAGGTCCTACGAGCAGTACTTC

d_gene: .
v_gene: TRBV21-1
j_gene: TRBJ1-1
abundance: .
CDR3aa: CASNPDRVAEAFF
CDR3nt: TGTGCCAGCAACCCAGACAGGGTCGCTGAAGCTTTCTTT

d_gene: TRBD1
v_gene: TRBV5-4
j_gene: TRBJ2-1
abundance: .
CDR3aa: CASSLVRDSEQFF
CDR3nt: TGTGCCAGCAGCTTGGTAAGGGACAGTGAGCAGTTCTTC

d_gene: .
v_gene: TRBV28
j_gene: TRBJ2-7
abundance: .
CDR3aa: CASTYHPGYEQYF
CDR3nt: TGTGCCAGCACCTACCACCCGGGCTACGAGCAGTACTTC

d_gene: TRBD1
v_gene: TRBV18
j_gene: TRBJ2-1
abundance: .
CDR3aa: CASSPSTGLEQFF
CDR3nt: TGTGCCAGCTCACCATCGACAGGGCTTGAGCAGTTCTTC

d_gene: TRBD2
v_gene: TRBV10-1
j_gene: TRBJ2-7
abundance: .
CDR3aa: CASSEGGRALGEQYF
CDR3nt: TGCGCCAGCAGTGAAGGCGGGAGGGCCTTGGGTGAGCAGTACTTC